Shown below are 14 T cell receptor beta chains from a single sample sequenced in a study of cytomegalovirus exposure and HLA in healthy donors. This PCR relied on a set of 60 Vbeta primers and 13 Jbeta primers. This table comes from immunoSEQ multiplex PCR, and its TCRdb copy is limited to in-frame clones, with some not included. This sample has about 140,000 clones; 78% occur once, and the top ten carry about 2.9%. The sample was PBMCs. Source of these receptors: a female donor in good health and CMV-seronegative.

J is TRBJ2-7 and V is TRBV28; 11 positions agree with TRBD2. Germline CDR1 is MDHEN and CDR2 is SYDVKM. The trim removed 5 bases at V and 3 bases at J, leaving 9 bases unmatched. The CDR3 has 16 residues. In DNA form, the CDR3 reads TGTGCCAGCAGTCTCGGACTAGCGGGCGTCTTCTACGAGCAGTACTTC. As protein: CASSLGLAGVFYEQYF.

This chain links TRBV7-9 with TRBJ2-5, with 9 bases aligning to TRBD2. The tail of the sequence fits TRBJ2-7 better, so the J call may be wrong. The CDR3 totals 15 residues. The germline V gene encodes CDR1 SEHNR and CDR2 FQNEAQ (reference sequence). CDR3 bases: TGTGCCAGCAGCGGTTTAGCGGGAGAGACCTACGAGCAGTACTTC. Its translation is CASSGLAGETYEQYF.

The chain employs TRBV6-5 and TRBJ1-1, with D possibly being TRBD1 (6 bases). CDR3 length: 14 residues. V was clipped by 6 bases and J by 4 bases, with 15 bases between them. The germline gives CDR1 MNHEY, CDR2 SVGAGI. The DNA for the CDR3 is TGTGCCAGCAGCCGGGGGGCGGATACCACTGAAGCTTTCTTT. Amino acid sequence: CASSRGADTTEAFF.

V usage is TRBV5-5 and J usage is TRBJ2-7; perhaps TRBD2 as D (5 bases). Germline CDR1 SGHKS, CDR2 YYEKEE (reference sequence). The V gene lost 5 bases and the J gene lost 7 bases, with 10 bases spanning the gap. The CDR3 spans 11 residues. Here the CDR3 reads CASRSSGEQYF. In DNA, the CDR3 is TGTGCCAGCAGATCCTCGGGAGAGCAGTACTTC. Full variable domain (remainder filled in from reference TRBV5-5 and TRBJ2-7): DAGVTQSPTHLIKTRGQQVTLRCSPISGHKSVSWYQQVLGQGPQFIFQYYEKEERGRGNFPDRFSARQFPNYSSELNVNALLLGDSALYLCASRSSGEQYFGPGTRLTVT.

This chain connects TRBV5-4 to TRBJ2-1; D gene ambiguous. The germline V and J ends were trimmed by 1 base and 2 bases, with 10 bases remaining between them. This CDR3 spans 15 amino acids. In germline, CDR1 is SGHNT, CDR2 YYREEE (reference sequence). The CDR3 DNA follows: TGTGCCAGCAGCTTGTCGGGTATCCCCTACAATGAGCAGTTCTTC. Translation gives CASSLSGIPYNEQFF.

The chain employs TRBV2 and TRBJ1-1; maybe TRBD1 (5 bases). In germline, CDR1 is SNHLY, CDR2 FYNNEI. The length of the CDR3 is 10 residues. The V gene lost 8 bases and the J gene lost 7 bases, with 8 bases spanning the gap. The CDR3 DNA reads TGTGCCAGCGAGGGACTTGAAGCTTTCTTT. Translated, it gives CASEGLEAFF. The full variable domain, completed using reference TRBV2 and TRBJ1-1, is EPEVTQTPSHQVTQMGQEVILRCVPISNHLYFYWYRQILGQKVEFLVSFYNNEISEKSEIFDDQFSVERPDGSNFTLKIRSTKLEDSAMYFCASEGLEAFFGQGTRLTVV.

The rearrangement links TRBV6-1 to TRBJ1-5, with TRBD1 as a possible D gene (5 bases). The CDR3 is 15 amino acids. Germline loops: CDR1 MNHNS, CDR2 SASEGT. The V end lost 2 bases, the J end lost 6 bases, and 14 bases lay between the germline ends. The CDR3 DNA reads TGTGCCAGCAGTGAACGGGGGGGGGTCGGTCAGCCCCAGCATTTT. This encodes CASSERGGVGQPQHF.

The chain links TRBV25-1 to TRBJ1-2, with 8 bases lining up with TRBD1. The germline gives CDR1 MGHDK, CDR2 SYGVNS. This CDR3 has 15 amino acids. The ends lost 6 bases at V and 6 bases at J; junction bases unmatched: 12. The CDR3 sequence: CASSYGQGVFDGYTF. CDR3 bases: TGTGCCAGCAGCTATGGACAGGGAGTATTTGATGGCTACACCTTC.

The chain joins TRBV28 to TRBJ1-1; D ambiguous. The CDR3 is 12 amino acids. Germline V gene data show CDR1 as MDHEN and CDR2 as SYDVKM. V was trimmed by 6 bases and J by 5 bases, leaving 10 bases between them. CDR3 nucleotides: TGTGCCAGCAGCTCGGGGTGGACTGAAGCTTTCTTT. Translating it yields CASSSGWTEAFF.

The V call is TRBV7-8, the J call TRBJ2-7; 16 nucleotides match TRBD2. The CDR3 length is 16 residues. From germline, CDR1 is SGHVS and CDR2 FQNEAQ. V gave up 4 bases and J gave up 2 bases; unmatched junction bases: 2. The CDR3 DNA is TGTGCCAGCAGCTGGGGGACTAGCGGGGGGGCCTACGAGCAGTACTTC. Protein product: CASSWGTSGGAYEQYF.

Only one count was recorded for this clone. This chain connects TRBV7-9 to TRBJ1-1, with a weak D call TRBD1 (5 bases). CDR1 and CDR2 from the germline V gene are SEHNR and FQNEAQ (reference sequence). V was cut by 8 bases and J by 0 bases, with 13 bases left in between. This CDR3 spans 14 amino acids. CDR3: CASRMGTLNTEAFF. CDR3 nucleotides: TGTGCCAGCCGAATGGGGACTTTGAACACTGAAGCTTTCTTT. The entire variable domain, with the rest obtained from reference TRBV7-9 and TRBJ1-1, is as follows: DTGVSQNPRHKITKRGQNVTFRCDPISEHNRLYWYRQTLGQGPEFLTYFQNEAQLEKSRLLSDRFSAERPKGSFSTLEIQRTEQGDSAMYLCASRMGTLNTEAFFGQGTRLTVV.

This clone was found a few times. The chain joins TRBV28 to TRBJ2-2, with D maybe TRBD2 (5 bases). The CDR3 covers 14 residues. Looked up from germline, CDR1 is MDHEN and CDR2 is SYDVKM. The V and J ends lost 7 bases and 4 bases respectively, with 13 bases between them. The CDR3 sequence is CASTPPRVTGELFF. The CDR3 nucleotides are TGTGCCAGCACCCCTCCGAGGGTCACCGGGGAGCTGTTTTTT. Full variable domain (missing parts from reference TRBV28 and TRBJ2-2): DVKVTQSSRYLVKRTGEKVFLECVQDMDHENMFWYRQDPGLGLRLIYFSYDVKMKEKGDIPEGYSVSREKKERFSLILESASTNQTSMYLCASTPPRVTGELFFGEGSRLTVL.

V and J are TRBV5-1 and TRBJ1-6, with unresolved D. V was clipped by 0 bases and J by 10 bases, with 8 bases between them. Germline V gene data show CDR1 as SGHRS and CDR2 as YFSETQ. CDR3 length: 13 residues. CDR3 nucleotide sequence: TGCGCCAGCAGCTTGGCGGGTCGATCACCCCTCCACTTT. This translates into CASSLAGRSPLHF. Full variable domain (rest looked up from reference TRBV5-1 and TRBJ1-6): KAGVTQTPRYLIKTRGQQVTLSCSPISGHRSVSWYQQTPGQGLQFLFEYFSETQRNKGNFPGRFSGRQFSNSRSEMNVSTLELGDSALYLCASSLAGRSPLHFGNGTRLTVT.

The rearrangement uses TRBV28 and TRBJ2-1; 7 positions match TRBD2. CDR1 is MDHEN and CDR2 is SYDVKM in the germline V gene. This CDR3 contains 16 residues. J was trimmed by 0 bases and V by 10 bases; bases with no gene match: 12. The CDR3 DNA reads TGTGCCACCCGGGACTACCTAACCTCCTCCTACAATGAGCAGTTCTTC. Its translation: CATRDYLTSSYNEQFF.